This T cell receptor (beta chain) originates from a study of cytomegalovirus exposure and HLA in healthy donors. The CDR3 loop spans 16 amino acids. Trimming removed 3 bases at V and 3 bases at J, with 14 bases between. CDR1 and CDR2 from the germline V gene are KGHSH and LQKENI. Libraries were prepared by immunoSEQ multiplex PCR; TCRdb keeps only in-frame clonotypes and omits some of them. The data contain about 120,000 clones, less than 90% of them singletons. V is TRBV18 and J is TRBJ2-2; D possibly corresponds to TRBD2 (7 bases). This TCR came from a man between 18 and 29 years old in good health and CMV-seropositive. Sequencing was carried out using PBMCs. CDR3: CASSPLRGGHTGELFF. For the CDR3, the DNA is TGTGCCAGCTCACCCCTGAGGGGGGGGCACACCGGGGAGCTGTTTTTT.